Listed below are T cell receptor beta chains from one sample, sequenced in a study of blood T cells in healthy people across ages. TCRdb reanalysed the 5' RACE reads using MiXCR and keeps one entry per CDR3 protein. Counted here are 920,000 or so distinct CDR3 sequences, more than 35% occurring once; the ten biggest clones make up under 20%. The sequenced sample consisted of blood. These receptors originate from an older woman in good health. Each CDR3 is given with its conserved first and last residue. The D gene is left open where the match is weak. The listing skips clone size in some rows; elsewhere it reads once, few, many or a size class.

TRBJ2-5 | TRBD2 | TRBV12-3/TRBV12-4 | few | TGTGCCAGCAGTTTTGGCGGGGTGAGCGGGATCTCAGAGACCCAGTACTTC | CASSFGGVSGISETQYF
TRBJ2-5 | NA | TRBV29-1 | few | TGCAGCGTTGATCCGGGACGAGAGACCCAGTACTTC | CSVDPGRETQYF
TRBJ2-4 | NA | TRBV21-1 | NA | TGTGCCAGCAGCGGGGCCAAAAACATTCAGTACTTC | CASSGAKNIQYF
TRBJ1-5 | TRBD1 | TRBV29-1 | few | TGCAGCGTTGGACAGGGGGTTGGTCAGCCCCAGCATTTT | CSVGQGVGQPQHF
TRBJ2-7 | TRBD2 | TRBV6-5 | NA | TGTGCCAGCAGTGCGGGACTAGCGGTTTCCTACGAGCAGTACTTC | CASSAGLAVSYEQYF
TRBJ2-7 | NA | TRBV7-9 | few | TGTGCCAGCAGCCCGATAGGATACGAGCAGTACTTC | CASSPIGYEQYF
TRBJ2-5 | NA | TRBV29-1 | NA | TGCAGCGTTGCAGATTTACAAGAGACCCAGTACTTC | CSVADLQETQYF
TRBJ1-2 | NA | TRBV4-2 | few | TGTGCCAGCAGCCAAGATGGGGGGGGATTTGCGGAGTTTAACTATGGCTACACCTTC | CASSQDGGGFAEFNYGYTF
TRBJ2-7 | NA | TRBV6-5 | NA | TGTGCCAGCAGTCAACGAAGAGGCGAGCAGTACTTC | CASSQRRGEQYF
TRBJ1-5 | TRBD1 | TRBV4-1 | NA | TGCGCCAGCAGCCCCCCCCCAGGGGGACGAAGAGGCAATCAGCCCCAGCATTTT | CASSPPPGGRRGNQPQHF
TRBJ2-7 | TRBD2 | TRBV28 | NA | TGTGCCAGCACCTACGGGACTAGCGGATTCTACGAGCAGTACTTC | CASTYGTSGFYEQYF
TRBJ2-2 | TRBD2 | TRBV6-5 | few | TGTGCCAGCAGTTACTCCGGACTAGCGGGGTCGAACACCGGGGAGCTGTTTTTT | CASSYSGLAGSNTGELFF
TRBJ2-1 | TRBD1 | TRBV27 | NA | TGTGCCAGCAGTTTGAACAGGGGGTATCGATACAATGAGCAGTTCTTC | CASSLNRGYRYNEQFF
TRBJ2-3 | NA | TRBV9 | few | TGTGCCAGCACGCGGGATGCGAGCACAGATACGCAGTATTTT | CASTRDASTDTQYF
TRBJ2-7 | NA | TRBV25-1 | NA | TGTGCCAGCCCTAGCTCCTACGAGCAGTACTTC | CASPSSYEQYF
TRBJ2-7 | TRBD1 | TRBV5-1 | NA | TGCACCAGCAGCTTCAACAGGGGGGACTACGAGCAGTACTTC | CTSSFNRGDYEQYF
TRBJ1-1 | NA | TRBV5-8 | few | TGTGCCAGCAGCTTGGGTGGGTGGAACACTGAAGCTTTCTTT | CASSLGGWNTEAFF
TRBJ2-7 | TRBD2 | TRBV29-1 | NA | TGCAGCGTCTTCGGGAGGTCTGCCTACGAGCAGTACTTC | CSVFGRSAYEQYF
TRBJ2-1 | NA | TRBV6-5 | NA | TGTGCCAGCACCTCAAGCGGTCTAGCGAGCCATGAGCAGTTCTTC | CASTSSGLASHEQFF
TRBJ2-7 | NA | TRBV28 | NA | TGTGCCAGCAGTCCGTGGACAGGGACTACCGAGCAGTACTTC | CASSPWTGTTEQYF
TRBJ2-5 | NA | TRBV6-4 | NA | TGTGCCAGTTCAGACAGTGCTGGTACGACCCAGTACTTC | CASSDSAGTTQYF
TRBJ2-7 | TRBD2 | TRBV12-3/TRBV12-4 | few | TGTGCCAGCACCCCTAGCGGAGGCTCTATGGAGCAGTACTTC | CASTPSGGSMEQYF
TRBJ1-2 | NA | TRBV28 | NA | TGTGCCAGCAGTTTTGTAGGTTCGAATGGCTACACCTTC | CASSFVGSNGYTF
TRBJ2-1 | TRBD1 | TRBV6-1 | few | TGTGCCAGCAGTCGATACTGGACAGGGGTCAACAATGAGCAGTTCTTC | CASSRYWTGVNNEQFF
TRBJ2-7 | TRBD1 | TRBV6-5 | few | TGTGCCAGCAGTTCCCAGACAGGGGAGTACGAGCAGTACTTC | CASSSQTGEYEQYF
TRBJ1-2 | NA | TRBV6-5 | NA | TGTGCCAGCAGTTACATGCAGGGTACCTTGAATGGCTACACCTTC | CASSYMQGTLNGYTF
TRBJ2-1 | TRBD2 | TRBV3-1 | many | TGTGCCAGCAGCCAAGTAGCGGGGCTGGGTGAGCAGTTCTTC | CASSQVAGLGEQFF
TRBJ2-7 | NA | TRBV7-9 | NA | TGTGCCAGCCTTAAGCTGGGCAGTTCTTACGAGCAGTACTTC | CASLKLGSSYEQYF
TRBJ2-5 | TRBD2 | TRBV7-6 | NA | TGTGCCAGCAGCACATACCTAGCGGACGGCCAAGAGACCCAGTACTTC | CASSTYLADGQETQYF
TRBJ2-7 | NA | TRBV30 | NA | TGTGCCTGGAGTGTAGGCGGGACGTCCTACGAGCAGTACTTC | CAWSVGGTSYEQYF
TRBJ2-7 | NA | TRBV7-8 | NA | TGTGCCAGCAGCTTAGATCCCGGGTATTACGACGAGCAGTACTTC | CASSLDPGYYDEQYF
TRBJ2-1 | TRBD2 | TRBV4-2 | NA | TGTGCCAGCAGCCAAGAAGGTAATAGCGGGAGCTATAACTATGAGCAGTTCTTC | CASSQEGNSGSYNYEQFF
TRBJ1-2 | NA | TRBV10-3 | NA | TGTGCCATCAGTATAAACCGGGACGGCAACTATGGCTACACCTTC | CAISINRDGNYGYTF
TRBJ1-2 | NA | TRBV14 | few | TGTGCCAGCAGCCGCGGGGGCAATGTGGGTTGGCGCTACACCTTC | CASSRGGNVGWRYTF
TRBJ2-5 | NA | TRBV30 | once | TGTGCCTGGAGTGTACAGGTTGTAGAGACCCAGTACTTC | CAWSVQVVETQYF
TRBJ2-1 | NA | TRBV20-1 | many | TGCAGTGCTCCTTCCGGCAGTGCCGCTCCCGGGGATGAGCAGTTCTTC | CSAPSGSAAPGDEQFF
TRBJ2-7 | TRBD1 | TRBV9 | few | TGTGCCAGCAGCATAAGGGACAGGGGTATGTACGAGCAGTACTTC | CASSIRDRGMYEQYF
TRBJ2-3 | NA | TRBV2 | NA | TGTGCCAGCAGCGTAGCGTTGGACACAGATACGCAGTATTTT | CASSVALDTDTQYF
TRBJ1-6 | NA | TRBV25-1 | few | TGTGCCAGCAGTGAAGGGGGGATTGGATCACCCCTCCACTTT | CASSEGGIGSPLHF
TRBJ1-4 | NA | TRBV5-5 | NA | TGTGCCAGCAGCTTGGCCCCTCCGGGATCGGGCGGTGAAAAACTGTTTTTT | CASSLAPPGSGGEKLFF
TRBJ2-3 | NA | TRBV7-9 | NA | TGTGCCAGCAGCCATAAAAGGACCCTTACAGATACGCAGTATTTT | CASSHKRTLTDTQYF
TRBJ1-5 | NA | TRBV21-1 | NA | TGTGCCAGCAGCAAAGTCGGACTGTACAATCAGCCCCAGCATTTT | CASSKVGLYNQPQHF
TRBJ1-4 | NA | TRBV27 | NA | TGTGCCAGCAGTACAGGTTGGGGGAATGAAAAACTGTTTTTT | CASSTGWGNEKLFF
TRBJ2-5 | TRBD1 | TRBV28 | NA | TGTGCCAGCAGTTTCCGACAGGGTCGGTCCCAAGGGCCAAGATCCCCTCAAGAGACCCAGTACTTC | CASSFRQGRSQGPRSPQETQYF
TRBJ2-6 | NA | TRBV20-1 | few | TGCAGTGCGTCTGGGGGGTGGGTCTCTGGGGCCAACGTCCTGACTTTC | CSASGGWVSGANVLTF
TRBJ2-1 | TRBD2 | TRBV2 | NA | TGTGCCAGCAGTGGTGCGGGAGTAAGGGTGAATGAGCAGTTCTTC | CASSGAGVRVNEQFF
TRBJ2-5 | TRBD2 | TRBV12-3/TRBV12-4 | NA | TGTGCCAGCAGTTTAGAAGCCGGGACTAACTACAATGAGCAGTACTTC | CASSLEAGTNYNEQYF